The rows below give T cell receptor beta chains drawn from one sample of a study of early T cells in non-severe SARS-CoV-2 infection. One entry per CDR3 protein, called by TCRdb with MiXCR from the 5' RACE reads. Of around 70,000 distinct CDR3 sequences listed, 11% are singletons. Sequenced material: whole blood. The source of these receptors is an adult who was a healthcare worker with PCR-confirmed SARS-CoV-2 infection or an uninfected control (not recorded which). Both conserved end residues are part of each CDR3. D genes are given only for firm matches. Expanded clones are given a class, and other clones once, few, many or no size at all.

TRBJ2-5,14,NA,TRBV5-1,NA,CASSLSGMRETQYF,TGCGCCAGCAGCTTGTCCGGGATGAGAGAGACCCAGTACTTC
TRBJ1-4,16,NA,TRBV6-5,few,CASSYVSAAGKEKLFF,TGTGCCAGCAGTTACGTGTCGGCAGCCGGGAAGGAAAAACTGTTTTTT
TRBJ1-2,12,NA,TRBV6-6,NA,CASSFLLEGYTF,TGTGCCAGCAGTTTTCTCCTCGAGGGCTACACCTTC
TRBJ2-1,13,NA,TRBV6-4,many,CASSDRDNNEQFF,TGTGCCAGCAGTGACCGGGACAACAATGAGCAGTTCTTC
TRBJ1-1,10,NA,TRBV6-2/TRBV6-3,many,CASSQGEAFF,TGTGCCAGCAGTCAGGGAGAAGCTTTCTTT
TRBJ2-1,14,TRBD2,TRBV6-2/TRBV6-3,NA,CASSPGTSPDEQFF,TGTGCCAGCAGTCCCGGGACTAGCCCCGATGAGCAGTTCTTC
TRBJ1-2,11,NA,TRBV30,many,CAWSRSYGYTF,TGTGCCTGGAGCAGGAGTTATGGCTACACCTTC
TRBJ2-7,15,TRBD2,TRBV3-1,NA,CASSQVLAGDSYVNF,TGTGCCAGCAGCCAGGTACTAGCGGGGGATTCCTACGTCAACTTC
TRBJ2-7,14,TRBD2,TRBV12-3/TRBV12-4,many,CASSRTSTSDEQYF,TGTGCCAGCAGTCGAACTTCGACTAGCGACGAGCAGTACTTC
TRBJ1-4,15,NA,TRBV6-5,NA,CAGSYLPGTNEKLFF,TGTGCCGGCAGTTACCTCCCGGGGACTAATGAAAAACTGTTTTTT
TRBJ2-7,12,TRBD1,TRBV3-1,many,CASSPRTGRQYF,TGTGCCAGCAGCCCTCGGACAGGACGGCAGTACTTC
TRBJ2-7,11,NA,TRBV5-1,few,CASSADSRQYF,TGCGCCAGCAGCGCGGACAGTAGACAGTACTTC
TRBJ2-1,11,NA,TRBV10-2,NA,CASSQGYEQFF,TGCGCCAGCAGTCAGGGCTATGAGCAGTTCTTC
TRBJ1-4,16,TRBD1,TRBV5-1,few,CASSLATDRANEKLFF,TGCGCCAGCAGCTTGGCCACCGACAGGGCTAATGAAAAACTGTTTTTT
TRBJ2-4,16,NA,TRBV28,many,CASRPLTPATTGGQYF,TGTGCCAGCAGACCTCTTACCCCGGCCACAACCGGGGGACAGTACTTC
TRBJ2-1,20,NA,TRBV7-3,many,CASSPIPHRVAVTKGNEQFF,TGTGCCAGCAGCCCTATCCCCCACAGGGTGGCTGTCACAAAAGGCAATGAGCAGTTCTTC
TRBJ2-7,16,TRBD2,TRBV27,NA,CASSSRGLAGGYEQYF,TGTGCCAGCAGTTCCAGGGGACTAGCGGGAGGCTACGAGCAGTACTTC
TRBJ2-4,12,TRBD2,TRBV12-3/TRBV12-4,many,CASSAGGNIQYF,TGTGCCAGCAGTGCGGGGGGGAACATTCAGTACTTC
TRBJ2-3,16,TRBD2,TRBV20-1,many,CSAPRGAAGGTDTQYF,TGCAGTGCTCCTCGGGGGGCAGCGGGAGGCACAGATACGCAGTATTTT
TRBJ2-7,12,NA,TRBV12-3/TRBV12-4,many,CASSFGLGGQYF,TGTGCCAGCAGTTTTGGGCTCGGGGGGCAGTACTTC
TRBJ2-7,15,TRBD1,TRBV3-1,NA,CASSQVWDSSYEQYF,TGTGCCAGCAGCCAAGTTTGGGACAGTTCCTACGAGCAGTACTTC
TRBJ2-3,13,NA,TRBV7-2,NA,CASSVQLADTQYF,TGTGCCAGCAGCGTCCAACTAGCTGATACGCAGTATTTT
TRBJ1-2,15,TRBD1,TRBV2,NA,CASSPQTGGFYGYTF,TGTGCCAGCAGCCCCCAGACAGGGGGCTTCTATGGCTACACCTTC